This is a list of T cell receptor beta chains from one sample in a study of T cell responses to AZD1222 COVID-19 vaccine. Clones were sequenced by immunoSEQ multiplex PCR, and TCRdb holds only the in-frame ones, with some missing. The sample records some 130,000 clones, around 85% being singletons. Source: peripheral blood, taken on day 0 of AZD1222 vaccination. The receptors shown here come from an adult in good health. Each CDR3 is given without its conserved first and last residue. Fields, in order: V gene, J gene, CDR3 protein.

TRBV24-1	TRBJ2-3	ATSVGWSTDTQY
TRBV6-5	TRBJ1-5	ASRGANQPQH
TRBV5-1	TRBJ1-2	ASSPELQGHRGYT
TRBV19	TRBJ2-3	ATHPRGRTDTQY
TRBV18	TRBJ1-5	ASSPQGAGNQPQH
TRBV5-6	TRBJ1-1	ASSLRWGRANTEAF
TRBV30	TRBJ2-1	AWELEGDEQF
TRBV28	TRBJ1-1	ASRHRGGMNTEAF
TRBV29-1	TRBJ2-7	SVPGRESYEQY
TRBV7-9	TRBJ1-1	ASSLGVGEAF
TRBV28	TRBJ2-7	ASSYSYEQY
TRBV11-2	TRBJ2-7	ASSLGGSSSYEQY
TRBV18	TRBJ2-7	ASSLGLQYEQY
TRBV5-1	TRBJ2-7	ASSLGTSEIYEQY
TRBV30	TRBJ1-5	AWSRSNGPQH
TRBV6-4	TRBJ1-3	ASSDNWVASGNTIY
TRBV5-1	TRBJ2-7	ASSLLLNNSPHEQY
TRBV7-3	TRBJ2-1	ASSRSVAGDYNEQF